This T cell receptor (beta chain) was retrieved from a study of cytomegalovirus exposure and HLA in healthy donors (dated by TCRdb to 2016 to 2017). Describing the broader study: According to an earlier analysis of 587 of the donors, roughly 180 million T cells yielded 95 million to 140 million unique TCR beta sequences and more than 250 Gb of sequence data. The number of typed donors differed by locus: about 629-630 for A, B, C, DRB1 and DQB1; 500 to 550 for DQA1; roughly 600 for DPA1; and some 450 for DPB1. An early release that covered approximately 600 HLA-typed donors contained approximately 300 gigabases of sequencing data and tens of millions of unique TCR sequences. About five DR-DQ haplotypes were handled as single units for association and clustering, since linkage in the cohort was strong. A later analysis re-analyzed previously published TCR beta repertoires from 600 to 850 donors and added high-resolution HLA genotyping to study TCR occurrence patterns. A later genetic analysis used genome-wide SNP genotypes for 398 of the 666 donors, treating that subset as a discovery cohort. The genetic ancestry cluster associated with self-reported Caucasian donors included about four fifths of the roughly 400 genotyped donors. The study aimed to test whether cataloging public T cell receptors could reveal signatures of past pathogen exposure. High-throughput TCR immunosequencing, statistical association of individual TCRs with disease status, and machine learning were combined to predict cytomegalovirus infection status. The T cell repertoires of about 700 subjects were profiled by immunosequencing and related to cytomegalovirus serostatus. Rather than drawing on any new phenotypic data, the later analysis identified candidate immune exposures from TCR beta sequences and the way those sequences occurred across donors. A separate validation cohort of roughly 110 different subjects was used in addition to the roughly 700-subject first cohort. Every discovery cohort repertoire had been produced on one sequencing platform. HLA typing covered class I and class II loci at four-digit resolution. On average, over 200,000 unique TCR beta nucleotide sequences were sequenced per donor among a few hundred genotyped donors of the cohort, with roughly 18% of those sequences being non-productive. In an earlier analysis of several hundred of the donors, high-throughput TCR beta sequencing was used to judge whether each TCR beta V gene segment behaved as functional or pseudogenic. Donor age, sex, ethnicity and CMV serostatus were compiled alongside the repertoire data.

Germline trimming amounts to 5 bases on V and 2 bases on J, with 2 as the count of junction bases outside the gene matches. Per the germline V gene (reference sequence), WNHNN is the CDR1 and SYGVQD is the CDR2. The CDR3 sequence holds 13 residues, the cysteine and phenylalanine included. Just CDR3 DNA is preserved here, 39 bases in frame from base 1. Receptors were amplified or captured by the immunoSEQ multiplex PCR assay. The multiplex PCR relied on a mix of 60 forward primers for TCR Vbeta segments and 13 reverse primers for TCR Jbeta segments. Amplification of the CDR3 region of rearranged TCR beta genes was performed with a multiplex PCR assay on genomic DNA. Amplified TCR beta libraries were sequenced as 87-base-pair reads on the Illumina HiSeq System. The paper's data handling went like this. Across the 640 or so repertoires, a later analysis counted roughly 84 million unique TCR beta chains, roughly 11 million of which were shared by at least two donors. A nearest-neighbor algorithm error-corrected the raw reads and collapsed the reads into unique sequences, merging closely related sequences to remove PCR and sequencing errors. V, D and J gene segments were assigned by aligning CDR3 sequences to IMGT reference sequences. Each retained sequence needed at least a six-nucleotide match to both a V gene segment and a J gene segment. Rearrangements were called productive when the CDR3 lacked stop codons and stayed in frame with V and J; all others were non-productive. CDR3 was defined according to IMGT convention as the region running from the second conserved V-encoded cysteine to the conserved J-encoded phenylalanine. Sequences without an unambiguous match to a single V gene segment were excluded from the earlier analysis of about 600 of the donors. In an earlier analysis of around 590 of the donors, a V segment was called functional when productive rearrangements were above 56.7%, and segregating when the standard deviation between donors exceeded 5%. A statistical classification framework was built to diagnose cytomegalovirus status from the catalog of TCR beta chain sequences. In a later analysis, V and J genes were assigned by comparing TCR nucleotide sequences against IMGT/GENE-DB human TR gene sequences. A later analysis assigned CDR3 sequences and most-parsimonious VDJ recombination scenarios with the TCRdist pipeline. In a later analysis, each TCR beta chain was defined by its CDR3 amino acid sequence together with its V-gene family, and reads without a unique V-gene family were excluded. To address suspected cross-contamination and a sequencing artifact, a later analysis removed roughly 640 highly shared, low-generation-probability nucleotide sequences. In a later analysis, a clonal expansion index for each public chain was calculated from normalized within-repertoire ranks of inferred template counts. In a later analysis, generation probabilities were computed with a VDJ recombination model fitted to out-of-frame rearrangements, and the resulting probabilities were checked against IGoR. In a later analysis, TCR-TCR, TCR-HLA and TCR-CMV co-occurrence was scored with hypergeometric tests, and a repertoire-size bias correction was applied to TCR pairs. In a later analysis, false discovery rates were estimated by permuting HLA or CMV assignments 20 times. In a later analysis, co-occurring TCRs were grouped with DBSCAN, and TCRdist sequence similarity was added when clustering was performed within HLA-allele-positive subsets. For co-occurrence clustering, repertoires with fewer than 30,000 or more than 120,000 public chains were excluded, along with five or six repertoires with anomalous nucleotide sharing. In its TCRdb copy, this immuneACCESS table keeps in-frame sequences only and misses some clones. Where compared with another copy, unresolved V genes explain less than half of these, and the others have no known cause. V, J and clone size were drawn from that table, and D and trimming were deduced from the DNA. This sample gives about 160,000 clones in total; 75% to 90% of them show up just once. 1.5% to 2% of the sample goes to the ten largest clones.

What the authors observed across the whole study: According to a later analysis, TCR association rates differed among HLA loci, with DRB1 alleles showing the most associated TCRs and HLA-C alleles showing the fewest. It was suggested by the authors that the approach could potentially be generalized to other disease states and immunological phenotypes. Some IMGT-functional V segments, including TRBV6-2 and TRBV6-3, could not be distinguished by the 87-base-pair reads and were therefore excluded. Correlated functional status among segregating V segments might be attributable to linkage disequilibrium, but an unknown experimental factor could not be ruled out. A later genetic analysis associated a missense DCLRE1C variant with V-gene and J-gene trimming of TCR beta chains, and an independent cohort replicated the association. A group of highly shared sequence variants was considered likely to be a technical artifact of the sequencing pipeline. Compared with the 666-donor mean, donors in an Asian-associated ancestry cluster had fewer N-insertions in productive TCRs, according to a later genetic analysis. In this cohort, only TCR beta chains were sequenced, and detectable features were limited by the absence of alpha or paired-chain data. Most TCR sequences were observed very rarely across donors, whereas some public TCRs were present in many individuals. The classifier was reported to diagnose cytomegalovirus status with high specificity and sensitivity in both the original and validation cohorts. In an earlier analysis of some 550 of the donors, most TCR beta V segments were observed in productive rearrangements about 87% or about 30% of the time, broadly matching IMGT annotations. In the study, 150 to 200 TCR beta chains were listed as associated with cytomegalovirus. Several of the top co-occurrence clusters appeared to be linked to parvovirus B19, influenza, CMV and Epstein-Barr virus, according to a later analysis. In a later analysis, HLA-associated TCR beta chains showed more clonal expansion and lower generation probabilities than non-associated chains that were equally common. The earlier analysis of almost 600 of the donors excluded approximately 15 rarely observed V segments, including chromosome 9 orphons, because counts were too low. Sequencing depth was assumed to be roughly uniform across donors in the presence/absence analyses, though that assumption may not hold. Most CMV-associated TCR beta chains appeared to be HLA-restricted in a later analysis, and the HLA associations seemed to be driven largely by CMV exposure. Strong co-occurrence of HLA alleles, especially DR and DQ, made assigning TCR associations to individual alleles difficult. Because HLA typing was missing for some donors at each locus, association tests included only the typed subset. At a false discovery rate of 0.05, a later analysis linked about 16,000 TCR beta sequences to specific HLA alleles. A further reported finding was that TCR beta sequences accurately predicted the HLA-A and HLA-B alleles for most subjects in the first cohort. In vitro tests confirmed that a few of the cytomegalovirus-associated TCR beta chains recognize cytomegalovirus antigens. For the cohort, immune exposure information was limited to CMV serostatus.

The cohort comprised approximately 700 healthy bone marrow donors. At the time of sampling, all cohort members were nominally healthy, though unrecorded immune exposures were likely present. The donor tested CMV seronegative, placing the donor among the 352 seronegative members of the cohort. A peripheral blood sample was collected from each donor, and TCR beta sequencing was performed on peripheral blood mononuclear cells. The Qiagen DNeasy Blood Extraction Kit was used to extract genomic DNA from the blood cell samples. On this clone itself: What antigen it recognizes has not been identified. No clone much larger than this one lies a single base away; base qualities are absent. The sample contains more than one DNA sequence encoding this CDR3.

This receptor was taken from a woman under 30 in good health and CMV-seronegative. The sample comprised PBMCs. This receptor chain uses TRBV10-1 and TRBJ1-2; 7 nucleotides in the junction match TRBD1. CDR3 reads: CASSPGGNYGYTF. The nucleotides read TGCGCCAGCAGTCCAGGGGGAAACTATGGCTACACCTTC.